Each of the 26 T cell receptor beta chains below was sequenced from the same sample in a study of technical replicates of blood from a few donors. Method: immunoSEQ multiplex PCR; TCRdb's copy keeps in-frame clones and lacks some. The repertoire holds 85,000 to 90,000 clones, with about nine tenths as singletons. The sample taken for sequencing was T cells isolated from PBMCs. The receptors shown here come from a human donor in good health.

This clone occurred a few times. The chain carries TRBV5-1 and TRBJ1-2, with TRBD1 identical over 7 bases. V was pared by 4 bases and J by 5 bases, with 8 bases of the junction left unmatched. The CDR3 spans 14 residues. Germline V lookup: CDR1 SGHRS, CDR2 YFSETQ. In nucleotides, the CDR3 is TGCGCCAGCAGCACCACAGGGGAGTGGTATGGCTACACCTTC. Protein product: CASSTTGEWYGYTF.

The chain combines TRBV19 with TRBJ2-7, with unresolved D. From germline, CDR1 is LNHDA and CDR2 SQIVND (reference sequence). V shed 6 bases and J shed 1 base, with 10 bases lying between them. This CDR3 has 13 residues. The DNA for the CDR3 is TGTGCCAGTAGCCAGGTAATGTCCTACGAGCAGTACTTC. Residues: CASSQVMSYEQYF.

This sequence joins TRBV19 and TRBJ2-1; D not certain. Germline CDR1 and CDR2: LNHDA and SQIVND (reference sequence). V was trimmed by 5 bases and J by 8 bases, leaving 10 bases between them. This CDR3 has 12 amino acids. DNA for the CDR3: TGTGCCAGTAGTGTCGGGTCGTATGAGCAGTTCTTC. It specifies CASSVGSYEQFF.

The CDR3 loop reads CATRQVGANTEAFF. The CDR3, as DNA: TGTGCCACTCGACAGGTGGGGGCGAACACTGAAGCTTTCTTT. This chain connects TRBV5-4 to TRBJ1-1; TRBD1 might be the D (6 bases). Trimming took 9 bases from V and 1 from J, leaving 16 bases between them. Germline V gene lookup returns CDR1 SGHNT and CDR2 YYREEE (reference sequence). The CDR3 spans 14 residues.

This clone came up once. The chain is built from TRBV11-3 and TRBJ2-5; D is unresolved. The CDR3 consists of 13 residues. V was pared by 4 bases and J by 3 bases, with 9 bases between. Germline V gene data show CDR1 as SGHNT and CDR2 as YENEEA. The CDR3 bases are TGTGCCAGCAGCTCGGGTGTAGAAGAGACCCAGTACTTC. Amino acid sequence: CASSSGVEETQYF.

The chain uses TRBV5-1 and TRBJ1-1; 9 nucleotides align to TRBD1. This CDR3 region has 16 residues. Germline CDR1 is SGHRS and CDR2 is YFSETQ. The ends lost 4 bases at V and 5 bases at J; junction bases unmatched: 12. The CDR3 nucleotides read TGCGCCAGCAGCGTTACAGGGGGCAACTTAGGGACTGAAGCTTTCTTT. Translation gives CASSVTGGNLGTEAFF.

This chain joins TRBV12-5 and TRBJ1-6, with D perhaps matching TRBD1 (5 bases). This CDR3 region has 17 residues. Germline lookup yields CDR1 LGHNT and CDR2 FRNRAP. Trimming left V 0 bases short and J 10 bases short, with 19 bases between. The CDR3 DNA reads TGTGCTAGTGGTTTGGTACTTGGGGGGGGAAGACGATCACCCCTCCACTTT. As protein: CASGLVLGGGRRSPLHF.

The rearrangement joins TRBV11-3 to TRBJ2-7; D possibly corresponds to TRBD2 (6 bases). The germline V and J ends were trimmed by 5 bases and 10 bases, with 15 bases remaining between them. CDR1 SGHNT and CDR2 YENEEA come from the germline V gene. This CDR3 contains 12 residues. The DNA of the CDR3 is TGTGCCAGCAGCCCAGGCTCGGGGGTACAGTACTTC. Protein product: CASSPGSGVQYF.

This chain links TRBV9 with TRBJ1-6; the match to TRBD1 covers 7 bases. The germline gives CDR1 SGDLS, CDR2 YYNGEE. The CDR3 has 15 amino acids. The V segment lost 3 bases and the J segment 6 bases; nucleotides outside the gene matches: 6. CDR3 sequence reads: CASSARQGTNSPLHF. The CDR3 DNA reads TGTGCCAGCAGCGCCCGACAGGGTACTAATTCACCCCTCCACTTT.

The sample holds a few counts of this clone. This chain connects TRBV19 to TRBJ1-1; TRBD1 aligns across 7 bases. In germline, CDR1 is LNHDA, CDR2 SQIVND (reference sequence). Trimming removed 3 bases from V and 7 bases from J; junction bases left unmatched: 8. The CDR3 spans 14 residues. The CDR3, as DNA: TGTGCCAGTAGTATTCGACAACAGGGGAATGAAGCTTTCTTT. This gives the protein CASSIRQQGNEAFF.

The genes are TRBV6-6 and TRBJ2-7; no reliable D call. The V and J ends lost 3 bases and 9 bases respectively, with 12 bases between them. The CDR3 loop spans 12 amino acids. In germline, CDR1 is MNHNY, CDR2 SVGAGI (reference sequence). The CDR3 region is CASSYEASGQYF. CDR3 DNA: TGTGCCAGCAGTTATGAAGCCTCGGGGCAGTACTTC.

The genes are TRBV5-1 and TRBJ2-5, with 11 bases that match TRBD2. This CDR3 has 15 residues. Germline V gene lookup returns CDR1 SGHRS and CDR2 YFSETQ. V lost 5 bases, J lost 1 base, and 4 bases stayed unmatched. CDR3 protein: CASRRLAGLQETQYF. The CDR3 DNA sequence: TGCGCCAGCAGACGACTAGCGGGGCTCCAAGAGACCCAGTACTTC. The variable domain in full, completed from reference TRBV5-1 and TRBJ2-5, reads KAGVTQTPRYLIKTRGQQVTLSCSPISGHRSVSWYQQTPGQGLQFLFEYFSETQRNKGNFPGRFSGRQFSNSRSEMNVSTLELGDSALYLCASRRLAGLQETQYFGPGTRLLVL.

This chain connects TRBV5-1 to TRBJ1-2; 8 bases align to TRBD1. The CDR3 sequence is 12 residues long. CDR1 is SGHRS and CDR2 is YFSETQ in the germline V gene. Trimming at V came to 2 bases and at J to 9 bases, leaving 3 bases not matched to a gene. The CDR3 spells CASSFWTGSYTF. The CDR3 DNA is TGCGCCAGCAGCTTTTGGACAGGGAGCTACACCTTC.

This clone was recorded only once. The chain couples TRBV7-9 to TRBJ1-5; 7 bases are shared with TRBD1. Germline CDR1 and CDR2: SEHNR and FQNEAQ (reference sequence). Trimming at V came to 3 bases and at J to 7 bases, leaving 9 bases not matched to a gene. The CDR3 totals 15 residues. CDR3: CASSFGADRAQPQHF. CDR3 nucleotide sequence: TGTGCCAGCAGCTTCGGGGCCGACAGGGCCCAGCCCCAGCATTTT.

The J gene is TRBJ2-1, the V gene TRBV4-2; 8 bases are a match to TRBD2. The CDR3 is 15 residues long. V gave up 1 base and J gave up 5 bases; unmatched junction bases: 4. Germline V gene data show CDR1 as LGHNA and CDR2 as YNFKEQ. CDR3 nucleotide sequence: TGTGCCAGCAGCCAAGGCGTTAGCGGGAACAATGAGCAGTTCTTC. This translates into CASSQGVSGNNEQFF.

The rearrangement links TRBV5-3 to TRBJ2-7; 7 nucleotides line up with TRBD2. TRBV5-3 is annotated as an ORF whose role is uncertain. The CDR3 is 19 amino acids. The V segment lost 1 base and the J segment 1 base; nucleotides outside the gene matches: 17. The CDR3 nucleotides read TGTGCCAGAAGCTTGCAGAGCCCAGAGACTAGCATGGCGTCCTACGAGCAGTACTTC. The encoded protein is CARSLQSPETSMASYEQYF.

The chain's CDR3 is CASSLHRGLTYEQYF. In DNA, the CDR3 is TGTGCCAGCAGCCTACACAGGGGACTGACCTACGAGCAGTACTTC. The genes are TRBV11-3 and TRBJ2-7, with D possibly TRBD1 on 7 matching bases. Germline V lookup: CDR1 SGHNT, CDR2 YENEEA. The CDR3 contains 15 residues. Trimming left V 5 bases short and J 2 bases short, with 16 bases between.

V usage is TRBV27 and J usage is TRBJ2-7; TRBD1 matches at 9 bases. Trimming at V came to 0 bases and at J to 0 bases, leaving 6 bases not matched to a gene. Per germline, CDR1 MNHEY and CDR2 SMNVEV (reference sequence). The CDR3 extends over 17 amino acids. The CDR3 loop is CASSLSLQGAISYEQYF. CDR3 bases: TGTGCCAGCAGTTTATCGTTACAGGGGGCTATCTCCTACGAGCAGTACTTC.

V gene TRBV19 combines with J gene TRBJ1-5, with a tentative D call TRBD1 (6 bases). CDR1 is LNHDA and CDR2 is SQIVND in the germline V gene (reference sequence). There are 14 residues in the CDR3. V was clipped by 6 bases and J by 5 bases, with 14 bases between them. The DNA for the CDR3 is TGTGCCAGTAGCCTCGGACAGACATATCAGCCCCAGCATTTT. Its translation: CASSLGQTYQPQHF.

The gene calls are TRBV9 and TRBJ2-3, with D tentatively TRBD2 (6 bases). V gave up 3 bases and J gave up 6 bases, with 14 bases separating them. CDR1 and CDR2 (germline): SGDLS, YYNGEE. The length of the CDR3 is 14 residues. CDR3 amino acids: CASSAGTGADTQYF. CDR3 DNA sequence: TGTGCCAGCAGCGCGGGGACTGGGGCCGATACGCAGTATTTT.

This chain uses TRBV6-6 with TRBJ2-2; possible D gene TRBD1, 5 bases. The CDR3 spans 14 residues. The V end lost 6 bases, the J end lost 3 bases, and 11 bases lay between the germline ends. The germline CDR1 and CDR2 sequences are MNHNY and SVGAGI (reference sequence). The DNA for the CDR3 is TGTGCCAGCAGGGCATCCAGGGACACCGGGGAGCTGTTTTTT. The encoded protein is CASRASRDTGELFF.

The chain has TRBV6-1 and TRBJ2-7; D is possibly TRBD1 (7 bases). Trimming took off 7 bases at V and 2 bases at J, with 18 bases between the two ends. The CDR3 contains 15 residues. Looked up from germline, CDR1 is MNHNS and CDR2 is SASEGT. The CDR3 sequence: CASIKLQGGAYEQYF. CDR3 DNA sequence: TGTGCCAGCATAAAGTTGCAGGGGGGAGCCTACGAGCAGTACTTC.

The chain links TRBV15 to TRBJ2-7, with 8 positions matching TRBD2. Germline V lookup: CDR1 LNHNV, CDR2 YYDKDF (reference sequence). V trimming: 3 bases; J trimming: 3 bases; junction bases outside the gene matches: 10. CDR3 length: 16 residues. This CDR3 is CATSSSAGTSFYEQYF. Written as DNA, the CDR3 is TGTGCCACCAGCAGCTCCGCCGGGACTAGTTTCTACGAGCAGTACTTC.

The V and J genes are TRBV12-5 and TRBJ2-1, with 12 bases fitting TRBD2. The trim removed 6 bases at V and 4 bases at J, leaving 7 bases unmatched. Germline V gives CDR1 LGHNT, CDR2 FRNRAP. This CDR3 has 16 residues. The CDR3 coding sequence is TGTGCTAGTGGCCGGCGGACTAGCGGGAAATACAATGAGCAGTTCTTC. This encodes CASGRRTSGKYNEQFF.

The chain combines TRBV19 with TRBJ2-5; 10 nucleotides match TRBD1. This CDR3 has 15 amino acids. Germline V lookup: CDR1 LNHDA, CDR2 SQIVND (reference sequence). V was clipped by 5 bases and J by 5 bases; unmatched bases: 8. The CDR3 protein is CASSPWTGGGETQYF. The CDR3 nucleotides read TGTGCCAGTAGTCCCTGGACAGGGGGAGGGGAGACCCAGTACTTC. Variable domain in full (rest from reference TRBV19 and TRBJ2-5): DGGITQSPKYLFRKEGQNVTLSCEQNLNHDAMYWYRQDPGQGLRLIYYSQIVNDFQKGDIAEGYSVSREKKESFPLTVTSAQKNPTAFYLCASSPWTGGGETQYFGPGTRLLVL.

V usage is TRBV28 and J usage is TRBJ2-7, with TRBD1 matching 9 bases. The CDR3 contains 15 residues. From germline, CDR1 is MDHEN and CDR2 SYDVKM. J gave up 2 bases and V 4 bases, and 6 bases lay outside the gene matches. The CDR3 coding sequence is TGTGCCAGCAGTTCCGTGGACAGGGGTGCCTACGAGCAGTACTTC. Protein product: CASSSVDRGAYEQYF. The complete variable domain, with remaining parts taken from reference TRBV28 and TRBJ2-7, reads DVKVTQSSRYLVKRTGEKVFLECVQDMDHENMFWYRQDPGLGLRLIYFSYDVKMKEKGDIPEGYSVSREKKERFSLILESASTNQTSMYLCASSSVDRGAYEQYFGPGTRLTVT.